One sample yielded the 7 T cell receptor beta chains listed below, sequenced in a study of blood T cells in healthy people across ages. Together with a sample-barcoded 5' primer, a J-beta primer mix was included in a second PCR lasting about 7 to 11 cycles. TCRdb reprocessed the 5' RACE reads with MiXCR, giving one entry per CDR3 protein. This table holds about 680,000 distinct CDR3 sequences, about half found once. The sample comprised blood. The receptor set was obtained from a woman aged 60-75 years in good health.

This clonotype was counted a few times. The rearrangement joins TRBV5-1 to TRBJ2-4, with D hard to call. Germline-derived CDR1 and CDR2 are SGHRS and YFSETQ. This CDR3 comprises 14 residues. V lost 5 bases and J lost 1, with 10 bases in between. The CDR3 DNA reads TGCGCCAGCAGTTATGGCGCCGCCAAAAACATTCAGTACTTC. Translated, it gives CASSYGAAKNIQYF. The full variable domain, in which reference TRBV5-1 and TRBJ2-4 provide the parts outside the CDR3, is KAGVTQTPRYLIKTRGQQVTLSCSPISGHRSVSWYQQTPGQGLQFLFEYFSETQRNKGNFPGRFSGRQFSNSRSEMNVSTLELGDSALYLCASSYGAAKNIQYFGAGTRLSVL.

A few counts support this clonotype. V and J are TRBV5-1 and TRBJ1-5; possible D gene TRBD1, 5 bases. In germline, CDR1 is SGHRS, CDR2 YFSETQ. The CDR3 is made up of 15 amino acids. The germline V and J ends were trimmed by 3 bases and 6 bases, with 16 bases remaining between them. The CDR3 is CASSYYPGVGQPQHF. Written as DNA, the CDR3 is TGCGCCAGCAGCTATTATCCGGGGGTCGGTCAGCCCCAGCATTTT.

V gene TRBV10-3 combines with J gene TRBJ1-1; 9 nucleotides line up with TRBD1. CDR1 is ENHRY, CDR2 SYGVKD, per germline. CDR3 length: 15 residues. V lost 2 bases and J lost 1; bases outside the gene matches: 2. CDR3 bases: TGTGCCATCAGTGAGGGGACAGGGCAGAACACTGAAGCTTTCTTT. It translates to CAISEGTGQNTEAFF.

The table lists this clonotype with a few counts. The rearrangement links TRBV7-2 to TRBJ2-1, with 10 bases aligning to TRBD1. Losses at the gene ends were 5 bases for V and 6 bases for J; bases not matched to a gene: 7. The CDR3 extends over 15 amino acids. Per germline, CDR1 SGHTA and CDR2 FQGNSA. The CDR3, as DNA: TGTGCCAGCAGCCCCCGGGACAGGGGAGCCAATGAGCAGTTCTTC. It is translated as CASSPRDRGANEQFF.

The rearrangement links TRBV29-1 to TRBJ2-7; 9 bases match TRBD1. V shed 2 bases, J shed 7 bases, and the junction held 15 bases outside the gene matches. The CDR3 contains 16 residues. Germline CDR1 SQVTM, CDR2 ANQGSEA. The CDR3 protein is CSVETRTGDAYNEQYF. The CDR3 DNA is TGCAGCGTTGAAACTCGGACAGGGGATGCCTACAATGAGCAGTACTTC.

This clonotype was observed a handful of times. The rearrangement joins TRBV6-5 to TRBJ2-5; tentative D call: TRBD1 (5 bases). The length of the CDR3 is 16 residues. Trimming cost V 2 bases and J 5 bases, with 18 bases left between them. Germline V CDR1 and CDR2: MNHEY, SVGAGI. The CDR3: CASSYGNLRVLETQYF. The CDR3 coding sequence is TGTGCCAGCAGTTACGGGAACCTCAGGGTCTTGGAGACCCAGTACTTC.

This clonotype was seen only a few times. The chain recombines TRBV20-1 with TRBJ2-5; D remains ambiguous. Germline loops: CDR1 DFQATT, CDR2 SNEGSKA (reference sequence). V lost 3 bases and J lost 4, with 9 bases in between. The CDR3 runs 12 residues. The CDR3: CSASPPAETQYF. DNA for the CDR3: TGCAGTGCTAGCCCACCTGCAGAGACCCAGTACTTC.